The 27 T cell receptor beta chains reported below all come from one sample, sequenced in a study of T-cell reconstitution after alpha-beta-depleted transplantation in children. Unique molecular identifiers were incorporated when the TCRbeta library was constructed. TCRdb passed the PCR reads through MiXCR, listing each CDR3 protein once. The sample lists about 78,000 distinct CDR3 sequences, approximately 14% occurring once. The source material was PBMCs, mostly from graft donor cells, sampled 180 days after TCRalphabeta/CD19-depleted stem cell transplant. These receptors were collected from a male patient between 2 and 10 years old who had a stem cell transplant for acute lymphoblastic leukemia, so the T cells may come from the graft donor.

The sample holds many counts of this clonotype. At one end the junction does not follow the germline gene, possibly because of a read error. The rearrangement links TRBV4-2 to TRBJ2-3; 7 bases agree with TRBD1. This CDR3 is built from 14 residues. Per germline, CDR1 LGHNA and CDR2 YNFKEQ. The DNA for the CDR3 is TGCGCCAGCAGCCAAGAGGGGGCAACAGATACGCAGTATTTT. Translating gives CASSQEGATDTQYF.

This clonotype was detected many times. The rearrangement uses TRBV29-1 and TRBJ1-1; no firm D call. Germline lookup yields CDR1 SQVTM and CDR2 ANQGSEA. V was trimmed by 3 bases and J by 1 base, leaving 9 bases between them. This CDR3 has 13 residues. The CDR3 DNA reads TGCAGCGTTGATTGGGGTGGGAACACTGAAGCTTTCTTT. Amino acid sequence: CSVDWGGNTEAFF.

This clonotype was seen only a few times. This sequence joins TRBV28 and TRBJ1-5; 8 positions agree with TRBD1. The CDR3 covers 18 residues. J gave up 1 base and V 3 bases, and 11 bases lay outside the gene matches. The germline CDR1 and CDR2 sequences are MDHEN and SYDVKM. CDR3 DNA: TGTGCCAGCAGTTTCAACCTAGCAGGGGGCAAGAGCAATCAGCCCCAGCATTTT. Protein sequence: CASSFNLAGGKSNQPQHF.

This clonotype was seen a handful of times. J is TRBJ2-3 and V is TRBV9, with a possible D match to TRBD2 (6 bases). The V end was cut by 4 bases, the J end by 2 bases, with 23 bases between. The CDR3 covers 18 residues. Germline CDR1 reads SGDLS; CDR2 reads YYNGEE. The CDR3 spells CASSPRTGLTWFTDTQYF. The CDR3, as DNA: TGTGCCAGCAGCCCTCGTACGGGACTCACCTGGTTCACAGATACGCAGTATTTT.

The chain has TRBV11-2 and TRBJ1-1; D is unclear. The CDR3 extends over 11 amino acids. Trimming took off 5 bases at V and 7 bases at J, with 8 bases between the two ends. Looked up from germline, CDR1 is SGHAT and CDR2 is FQNNGV. In DNA, the CDR3 is TGTGCCAGCAGCCAGACACTTGAAGCTTTCTTT. It yields the protein CASSQTLEAFF.

This clonotype appeared a few times. CDR3 loop: CASSRDRGGAFF. In nucleotides, the CDR3 is TGTGCCAGCAGCCGGGACAGGGGGGGAGCTTTCTTT. The V and J genes are TRBV14 and TRBJ1-1, with 11 bases lining up with TRBD1. This CDR3 has 12 amino acids. V lost 4 bases to trimming and J lost 10 bases; unmatched junction nucleotides: 2. Germline V gene sequence: CDR1 SGHDN, CDR2 FVKESK.

The J gene is TRBJ1-3, the V gene TRBV18, with D unclear. CDR1 KGHSH and CDR2 LQKENI come from the germline V gene. This CDR3 region has 13 residues. The germline V and J ends were trimmed by 6 bases and 2 bases, with 8 bases remaining between them. CDR3 nucleotide sequence: TGTGCCAGCTCCCAGAACGCTGGAAACACCATATATTTT. Translating it yields CASSQNAGNTIYF.

This clonotype came up a few times. J is TRBJ2-3 and V is TRBV28, with D possibly called TRBD1 or TRBD2 (5 bases each). The CDR3 spans 13 residues. Germline CDR1 and CDR2: MDHEN and SYDVKM. V shed 10 bases and J shed 2 bases, with 13 bases lying between them. Here the CDR3 reads CAIRDHNTDTQYF. The CDR3 DNA reads as TGTGCCATCCGGGACCATAACACAGATACGCAGTATTTT.

This clonotype was observed a few times. J is TRBJ2-1 and V is TRBV10-3, with 12 bases aligning to TRBD2. The germline V gene has CDR1 ENHRY and CDR2 SYGVKD. The CDR3 covers 14 residues. The V and J ends lost 5 bases and 8 bases, in that order; junction bases with no gene match: 4. In DNA form, the CDR3 reads TGTGCCATCAGTATGCGACTAGCGGGAGATGAGCAGTTCTTC. It specifies CAISMRLAGDEQFF.

This clonotype was observed many times. This chain joins TRBV6-1 and TRBJ2-7, with D possibly being TRBD2 (6 bases). V dropped 3 bases and J dropped 3 bases, with 9 bases sitting between them. The CDR3 extends over 13 amino acids. The germline V gene has CDR1 MNHNS and CDR2 SASEGT. Here the CDR3 reads CASSDGGYYEQYF. The CDR3 DNA is TGTGCCAGCAGTGACGGGGGATACTACGAGCAGTACTTC.

The V gene is TRBV4-3, the J gene TRBJ2-1; possible D gene TRBD2, 5 bases. Trimming took 4 bases from V and 8 from J, leaving 18 bases between them. CDR1 LGHNA and CDR2 YSLEER come from the germline V gene. The CDR3 contains 15 residues. The CDR3 sequence is CASSRGLSEGDEQFF. Here the CDR3 DNA reads TGCGCCAGCAGCCGAGGACTCTCCGAGGGCGATGAGCAGTTCTTC.

The chain couples TRBV7-2 to TRBJ2-1; 8 bases match TRBD2. The CDR3 spans 13 residues. CDR1 SGHTA and CDR2 FQGNSA come from the germline V gene. V was pared by 7 bases and J by 10 bases, with 9 bases of the junction left unmatched. The CDR3 loop reads CASTFGGVGEQFF. The CDR3 coding sequence is TGTGCCAGCACGTTCGGGGGGGTTGGAGAGCAGTTCTTC.

The V gene is TRBV6-1, the J gene TRBJ2-5, with TRBD1 identical over 7 bases. Trimming removed 5 bases from V and 3 bases from J; junction bases left unmatched: 3. The CDR3 covers 13 residues. Per germline, CDR1 MNHNS and CDR2 SASEGT. The CDR3 sequence is CASSLGTEETQYF. CDR3 in DNA: TGTGCCAGCAGTCTCGGGACAGAAGAGACCCAGTACTTC.

This clonotype has ten or more counts. This chain uses TRBV10-3 with TRBJ2-3, with D hard to call. Trimming stripped 2 bases from V and 2 bases from J, with 14 bases between. The CDR3 sequence is 16 residues long. CDR1 is ENHRY, CDR2 SYGVKD, per germline. The CDR3 loop is CAISEPRRGLTDTQYF. In nucleotides, the CDR3 is TGTGCCATCAGTGAGCCGCGGCGTGGGCTCACAGATACGCAGTATTTT.

This clonotype was seen only a few times. The chain employs TRBV11-2 and TRBJ2-7, with D possibly matching TRBD1 (6 bases). CDR1 and CDR2 (germline): SGHAT, FQNNGV. The CDR3 has 15 amino acids. V lost 3 bases and J lost 3, with 15 bases in between. CDR3 bases: TGTGCCAGCAGCTTGGGGGCCCGACCCTTCTACGAGCAGTACTTC. It translates to CASSLGARPFYEQYF.

V usage is TRBV7-9 and J usage is TRBJ2-1; the D is unclear. Trimming left V 5 bases short and J 6 bases short, with 8 bases between. The CDR3 is 12 amino acids. Germline-derived CDR1 and CDR2 are SEHNR and FQNEAQ (reference sequence). CDR3 sequence (DNA): TGTGCCAGCAGCCCTCGGGTCAATGAGCAGTTCTTC. Encoded protein: CASSPRVNEQFF.

This chain connects TRBV1 to TRBJ2-2. TRBV1 is tagged as a pseudogene. CDR3 length equals 15 residues. CDR3 nucleotides: TGCACCAGCAGCCAAGGGAGACTCTACACCGGGGAGCTGTTTTTT. It translates to CTSSQGRLYTGELFF.

This rearrangement joins TRBV3-1 to TRBJ2-1; 9 bases map to TRBD1. This CDR3 is 14 amino acids long. CDR1 LGHDT and CDR2 YNNKEL come from the germline V gene (reference sequence). In nucleotides, the CDR3 is TGTCTGGACAGGGGCTGGAGCTCCTACAATGAGCAGTTCTTC. Encoded protein: CLDRGWSSYNEQFF.

The table lists this clonotype with many counts. V usage is TRBV9 and J usage is TRBJ2-5, with 7 bases aligning to TRBD1. V trimming: 4 bases; J trimming: 4 bases; junction bases outside the gene matches: 4. Per the germline V gene, CDR1 is SGDLS and CDR2 is YYNGEE. This CDR3 region has 13 residues. Here the CDR3 DNA reads TGTGCCAGCAGCTTGACAGGGAGAGAGACCCAGTACTTC. It specifies CASSLTGRETQYF.

This clonotype showed up just a few times. V usage is TRBV11-3 and J usage is TRBJ2-1, with 7 bases that match TRBD2. This CDR3 region has 17 residues. The germline V gene has CDR1 SGHNT and CDR2 YENEEA. V lost 2 bases, J lost 2 bases, and 9 bases stayed unmatched. This chain's CDR3 is CASSLLGASGPYNEQFF. For the CDR3, the DNA is TGTGCCAGCAGCTTATTAGGGGCTAGCGGTCCCTACAATGAGCAGTTCTTC.

This clonotype was counted between two and nine times. This rearrangement joins TRBV12-3 or TRBV12-4 to TRBJ1-2; D possibly corresponds to TRBD1 (5 bases). Trimming shortened V by 3 bases and J by 4 bases, and 12 bases separated the two germline ends. The CDR3 runs 14 residues. This chain's CDR3 is CASSFKRGSYGYTF. CDR3 sequence (DNA): TGTGCCAGCAGTTTTAAGCGGGGCTCCTATGGCTACACCTTC.

V and J are TRBV7-2 and TRBJ2-7; 7 bases map to TRBD2. Germline CDR1 and CDR2: SGHTA and FQGNSA. The CDR3 sequence is 14 residues long. J was trimmed by 1 base and V by 0 bases; bases with no gene match: 0. CDR3: CASSLARGSYEQYF. As DNA, the CDR3 is TGTGCCAGCAGCTTAGCGCGGGGGTCCTACGAGCAGTACTTC. The variable domain in full, with the rest retrieved from reference TRBV7-2 and TRBJ2-7, is GAGVSQSPSNKVTEKGKDVELRCDPISGHTALYWYRQSLGQGLEFLIYFQGNSAPDKSGLPSDRFSAERTGGSVSTLTIQRTQQEDSAVYLCASSLARGSYEQYFGPGTRLTVT.

This clonotype was seen repeatedly, ten times or more. The chain combines TRBV7-2 with TRBJ1-4; no firm D call. Germline V gene data show CDR1 as SGHTA and CDR2 as FQGNSA. Trimming took 3 bases from V and 8 from J, leaving 10 bases between them. This CDR3 spans 13 amino acids. In DNA, the CDR3 is TGTGCCAGCAGCTTCCAGTCCGGGGAAAAACTGTTTTTT. This codes for CASSFQSGEKLFF.

The chain recombines TRBV20-1 with TRBJ2-4; D call uncertain. The V and J ends lost 0 bases and 0 bases respectively, with 9 bases between them. Germline V lookup: CDR1 DFQATT, CDR2 SNEGSKA (reference sequence). CDR3 length: 15 residues. The CDR3, as DNA: TGCAGTGCTAGAGATAATGTACTAGCCAAAAACATTCAGTACTTC. Protein product: CSARDNVLAKNIQYF.

This sequence joins TRBV7-6 and TRBJ1-3; TRBD1 matches at 7 bases. Germline values: CDR1 SGHVS, CDR2 FNYEAQ. Trimming at V came to 6 bases and at J to 0 bases, leaving 5 bases not matched to a gene. The CDR3 is made up of 15 amino acids. Here the CDR3 reads CASSFQGGSGNTIYF. In DNA, the CDR3 is TGTGCCAGCAGTTTCCAGGGGGGCTCTGGAAACACCATATATTTT.

The table lists this clonotype with a few counts. This rearrangement joins TRBV12-3 or TRBV12-4 to TRBJ2-2, with D possibly TRBD2 on 5 matching bases. CDR3 size: 13 residues. The ends were cut back, 3 bases at V and 7 bases at J, with 9 bases in the middle. CDR3 region: CASSLGVNGELFF. In DNA form, the CDR3 reads TGTGCCAGCAGTTTGGGAGTAAACGGGGAGCTGTTTTTT.

This clonotype was seen repeatedly, ten times or more. J is TRBJ2-7 and V is TRBV28; the D gene is possibly TRBD1 (6 bases). The CDR3 totals 16 residues. Germline assignment: CDR1 MDHEN and CDR2 SYDVKM. V dropped 2 bases and J dropped 0 bases, with 14 bases sitting between them. The CDR3 DNA is TGTGCCAGCAGTTTAGGACAGCCGAAAAGCTCCTACGAGCAGTACTTC. It codes for CASSLGQPKSSYEQYF. The whole variable domain, filled in from reference TRBV28 and TRBJ2-7, reads DVKVTQSSRYLVKRTGEKVFLECVQDMDHENMFWYRQDPGLGLRLIYFSYDVKMKEKGDIPEGYSVSREKKERFSLILESASTNQTSMYLCASSLGQPKSSYEQYFGPGTRLTVT.